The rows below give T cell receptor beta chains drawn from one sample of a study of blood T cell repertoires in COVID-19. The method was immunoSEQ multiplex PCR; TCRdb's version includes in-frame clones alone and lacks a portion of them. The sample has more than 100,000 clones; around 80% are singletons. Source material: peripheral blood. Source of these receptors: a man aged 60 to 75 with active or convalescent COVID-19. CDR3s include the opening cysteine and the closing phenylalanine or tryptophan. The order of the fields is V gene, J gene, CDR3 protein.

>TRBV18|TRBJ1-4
CASSPATASTNEKLFF
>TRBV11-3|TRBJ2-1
CASSPGSRGNEQFF
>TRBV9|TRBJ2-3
CASSVGTNTFTDTQYF
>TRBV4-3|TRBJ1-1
CASSQGPGVNTEAFF
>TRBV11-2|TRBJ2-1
CASSFRAGAIRNEQFF
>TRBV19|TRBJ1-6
CASSTRQGRSPLHF
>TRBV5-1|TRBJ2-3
CASRERGQDTDTQYF
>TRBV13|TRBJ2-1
CASSLGGGAYNEQFF
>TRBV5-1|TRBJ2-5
CASSRDRGRETQYF
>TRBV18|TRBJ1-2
CASSPRAQDGYTF
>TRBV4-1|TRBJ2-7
CASSQAPGAGYLSSYEQYF
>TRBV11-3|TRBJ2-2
CASSRGGQGNTGELFF
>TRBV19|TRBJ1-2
CASTKPGIGAGYGYTF
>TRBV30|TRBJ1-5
CAWSEGGWTRNQPQHF
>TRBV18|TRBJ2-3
CASSPKGQGMTDTQYF